The 12 T cell receptor beta chains given below trace back to one sample, sequenced in a study of PD-L1 blockade in urothelial cancer. Libraries were prepared by immunoSEQ multiplex PCR; TCRdb keeps only in-frame clonotypes and omits some of them. This sample has about 84,000 clones, with 82% found just once. The source was PBMCs, collected around atezolizumab (anti-PD-L1) treatment. The receptor source for this set is a man between 70 and 80 years old with urothelial cancer.

Note on this clone: At one end the junction does not follow the germline gene, possibly because of a read error. The same CDR3 also results from other DNA sequences found in this sample. The genes are TRBV6-5 and TRBJ1-2, with a tentative D call TRBD1 (6 bases). This CDR3 region has 15 residues. CDR1 and CDR2 (germline): MNHEY, SVGAGI. Here the CDR3 DNA reads TGTGCCAGCAGTCCGACGGGACAATACCGCTATGGCTATACCTTC. This sequence encodes CASSPTGQYRYGYTF.

The J gene is TRBJ2-5, the V gene TRBV21-1; whether TRBD1, the table's D call, matches the DNA was not checked. TRBV21-1 has pseudogene status. The CDR3 totals 16 residues. The CDR3 DNA sequence: TGTGCCAGCAGCAAAGGGGGAAGGGGGCTGGGAGAGACCCAGTACTTC. Its translation: CASSKGGRGLGETQYF.

The CDR3 is CASSADRGPTDTQYF. CDR3 sequence (DNA): TGTGCCAGCAGTGCAGACAGGGGCCCCACAGATACGCAGTATTTT. This sequence joins TRBV6-1 and TRBJ2-3; 8 nucleotides line up with TRBD1. The V segment lost 4 bases and the J segment 2 bases; nucleotides outside the gene matches: 5. Per germline, CDR1 MNHNS and CDR2 SASEGT. The CDR3 totals 15 residues.

This chain connects TRBV2 to TRBJ2-3; D perhaps matches TRBD1 (5 bases). CDR3 size: 15 residues. In germline, CDR1 is SNHLY, CDR2 FYNNEI. V lost 1 base to trimming and J lost 3 bases, with 11 bases between them. CDR3 in DNA: TGTGCCAGCAGTGAAGGGACATTACGTACAGATACGCAGTATTTT. Protein product: CASSEGTLRTDTQYF.

The rearrangement links TRBV19 to TRBJ2-7, with D possibly matching TRBD2 (6 bases). The CDR3 has 13 residues. Germline V CDR1 and CDR2: LNHDA, SQIVND (reference sequence). V lost 7 bases and J 4 bases, leaving 14 bases between the germline ends. This chain's CDR3 is CASKEGPEYEQYF. Written as DNA, the CDR3 is TGTGCCAGTAAGGAGGGACCCGAATACGAGCAGTACTTC.

The rearrangement joins TRBV10-3 to TRBJ2-3; 11 nucleotides agree with TRBD2. Germline trimming cut 7 bases from V and 3 bases from J; bases unmatched to any gene: 6. The CDR3 spans 15 residues. The germline CDR1 and CDR2 sequences are ENHRY and SYGVKD. CDR3 nucleotides: TGTGCCATCACTCAACTAGCGGGAGAAACAGATACGCAGTATTTT. It is translated as CAITQLAGETDTQYF.

J is TRBJ2-5 and V is TRBV21-1; TRBD2 is the table's D call, not checked against the DNA. TRBV21-1 is flagged as a pseudogene. The CDR3 runs 14 residues. The CDR3 here is CASSKVGGGKTQYF. The CDR3 DNA reads as TGTGCCAGCAGCAAAGTAGGGGGGGGAAAGACCCAGTACTTC.

V and J are TRBV2 and TRBJ2-3; 9 bases map to TRBD2. The CDR3 sequence is 17 residues long. V shed 5 bases and J 2 bases; nucleotides not matched to a gene: 11. CDR1 and CDR2 (germline): SNHLY, FYNNEI. In nucleotides, the CDR3 is TGTGCCAGCAGTATAAGATTAGCGGGGGACTTCACAGATACGCAGTATTTT. This translates into CASSIRLAGDFTDTQYF.

The V gene is TRBV9, the J gene TRBJ2-5, with no clear D. Germline CDR1 and CDR2: SGDLS and YYNGEE. Trimming took off 0 bases at V and 2 bases at J, with 5 bases between the two ends. CDR3 length: 13 amino acids. The CDR3, as DNA: TGTGCCAGCAGCGTAGGGGCGCAAGAGACCCAGTACTTC. Translation: CASSVGAQETQYF.

The table lists this clone with a few counts. The chain has TRBV30 and TRBJ2-7; TRBD1 matches at 11 bases. Per germline, CDR1 GTSNPN and CDR2 SVGIG (reference sequence). V was clipped by 4 bases and J by 0 bases; unmatched bases: 8. The CDR3 length is 16 residues. For the CDR3, the DNA is TGTGCCTGGACCCGCCCGGACAGGGGGCACTCCTACGAGCAGTACTTC. Translated, it gives CAWTRPDRGHSYEQYF.

The chain recombines TRBV5-1 with TRBJ2-5, with D possibly TRBD2 on 5 matching bases. The CDR3 extends over 13 amino acids. From germline, CDR1 is SGHRS and CDR2 YFSETQ. V gave up 4 bases and J gave up 1 base, with 8 bases separating them. CDR3 sequence reads: CASSTDSQETQYF. For the CDR3, the DNA is TGCGCCAGCAGCACGGACTCCCAAGAGACCCAGTACTTC. The variable domain in full, with the rest retrieved from reference TRBV5-1 and TRBJ2-5, is KAGVTQTPRYLIKTRGQQVTLSCSPISGHRSVSWYQQTPGQGLQFLFEYFSETQRNKGNFPGRFSGRQFSNSRSEMNVSTLELGDSALYLCASSTDSQETQYFGPGTRLLVL.

The CDR3 DNA sequence: TGTGCCTGGAGTCCCTCCGTCTTAACAGGGCTGAACTATGGCTACACCTTC. Residues: CAWSPSVLTGLNYGYTF. The rearrangement links TRBV30 to TRBJ1-2, with D maybe TRBD1 (6 bases). The CDR3 is 17 residues long. Germline V gene data show CDR1 as GTSNPN and CDR2 as SVGIG (reference sequence). The germline V and J ends were trimmed by 2 bases and 2 bases, with 21 bases remaining between them.